Described below is a single TCR beta chain sequence and its context. As handled by the study authors: Estimation of nucleated cell counts was performed using reference gene primer amplification. Profiling relied on immunoSEQ multiplex PCR, and the TCRdb table lists in-frame clones only, not all of them. V, J and clone size are taken as reported in that table, and D and trimming were inferred from the DNA itself. Of approximately 290,000 clones in the sample, roughly 87% were seen once. The sample comes from a study of blood T cell repertoires in COVID-19. Background on the study: Acute and convalescent COVID-19 samples came from the United States, Italy and Spain. PBMCs, B-cell-depleted T cells, or T cells provided the cDNA or gDNA that made up the material.

The germline V gene encodes CDR1 MNHEY and CDR2 SMNVEV (reference sequence). The CDR3 runs 16 residues. J was trimmed by 2 bases and V by 5 bases; bases with no gene match: 4. The sample was peripheral blood. The rearrangement links TRBV27 to TRBJ2-3; 13 nucleotides line up with TRBD2. The receptor comes from a man aged 18 to 30 with active or convalescent COVID-19. The CDR3 here is CASSILAGGPTDTQYF. The CDR3 DNA follows: TGTGCCAGCAGTATACTAGCGGGGGGGCCCACAGATACGCAGTATTTT.